This is a list of T cell receptor beta chains from one sample in a study of blood T cell repertoires in COVID-19. TCRdb's table, derived via immunoSEQ multiplex PCR, lists solely in-frame clones and lacks some. The data show approximately 240,000 clones, roughly 84% seen once. The sequenced sample consisted of peripheral blood. The receptors shown here come from a woman aged 40-49 years who had recovered from COVID-19. CDR3s include the opening cysteine and the closing phenylalanine or tryptophan. The D gene is left open where the match is weak. Rows may omit the clone size; those that give it use once, few, many or a size class.

TRBJ2-7 | TRBV20-1 | . | once | TGCAGTGCTAGTGGGGACAAACCCTACGAGCAGTACTTC | CSASGDKPYEQYF
TRBJ2-3 | TRBV5-8 | . | . | TGTGCCAGCAGGTTAGCAGCCGATACGCAGTATTTT | CASRLAADTQYF
TRBJ2-3 | TRBV4-2 | TRBD2 | . | TGTGCCAGCAGCCATACTGCGGGGGGGGCCACAGATACGCAGTATTTT | CASSHTAGGATDTQYF
TRBJ1-2 | TRBV6-1 | TRBD1 | . | TGTGCCAGCAGTGAAGGAGGGGGCCACTATGGCTACACCTTC | CASSEGGGHYGYTF
TRBJ1-5 | TRBV4-2 | . | . | TGTGCCAGCAGTCCGCCAGGTCCGATCAATCAGCCCCAGCATTTT | CASSPPGPINQPQHF
TRBJ1-5 | TRBV2 | TRBD1 | few | TGTGCCAGCAACCGGGACAGGGATTATCAGCCCCAGCATTTT | CASNRDRDYQPQHF
TRBJ2-2 | TRBV19 | . | . | TGTGCCAGTAGGGGGGGAGCGGGTCCGAACGGCGGGGAGCTGTTTTTT | CASRGGAGPNGGELFF
TRBJ2-2 | TRBV18 | TRBD1 | . | TGTGCCAGCTCACCACAGGGACAGGGGAACACCGGGGAGCTGTTTTTT | CASSPQGQGNTGELFF
TRBJ1-2 | TRBV13 | . | . | TGTGCCAGCTCGGGATTCTATGGCTACACCTTC | CASSGFYGYTF
TRBJ2-3 | TRBV19 | TRBD2 | . | TGTGCCAGTAGTCCAATACTGGGGAGGGTCACCACAGATACGCAGTATTTT | CASSPILGRVTTDTQYF
TRBJ2-2 | TRBV6-5 | TRBD1 | . | TGTGCCGGGGGTGGGACAGGGATCGTCTTCGGGGAGCTGTTTTTT | CAGGGTGIVFGELFF
TRBJ2-7 | TRBV11-3 | TRBD2 | . | TGTGCCAGCAGCTTACGACTAGCGGGAAACGAGCAGTACTTC | CASSLRLAGNEQYF
TRBJ1-3 | TRBV9 | . | . | TGTGCCAGCGGGAGAGGCGGAAGCTCTGGAAACACCATATATTTT | CASGRGGSSGNTIYF
TRBJ1-5 | TRBV19 | TRBD1 | few | TGTGCCAGTTCAGGGACAGGGGATGCTCAGCCCCAGCATTTT | CASSGTGDAQPQHF
TRBJ2-3 | TRBV27 | . | . | TGTGCCAGCAGTTTTCGTGGGGGGAGTGGGCCAGATACGCAGTATTTT | CASSFRGGSGPDTQYF
TRBJ2-5 | TRBV6-6 | TRBD1 | . | TGTGCCAGCAGGACCTCAGGGACAGGGGAAGAGACCCAGTACTTC | CASRTSGTGEETQYF
TRBJ2-1 | TRBV29-1 | . | . | TGCAGCGTTGCGAACAGCTACAATGAGCAGTTCTTC | CSVANSYNEQFF
TRBJ2-1 | TRBV4-3 | . | . | TGCGCCAGCAGCCAAGAAGCCAGCCAGCCCGGGGAGCAGTTCTTC | CASSQEASQPGEQFF
TRBJ2-3 | TRBV12-1 | . | once | TGTGCCAGCAGCTTTGCCCGGAGATCCGACGGCACAGATACGCAGTATTTT | CASSFARRSDGTDTQYF
TRBJ1-5 | TRBV6-6 | . | once | TGTGCCAGCAGTTACCGGAGCGGAAATCAGCCCCAGCATTTT | CASSYRSGNQPQHF
TRBJ2-1 | TRBV13 | TRBD2 | . | TGTGCCAGCAGCCAACAAGCGGGGGGGCGGAGAAATGAGCAGTTCTTC | CASSQQAGGRRNEQFF
TRBJ2-7 | TRBV5-1 | TRBD1 | . | TGCGCCAGCAGCTTGGCGGGGTCCGGGACAGCCTCCTACGAGCAGTACTTC | CASSLAGSGTASYEQYF
TRBJ2-7 | TRBV27 | TRBD1 | . | TGTGCCAGCAGGAAGACAGGGAATGGGGGTGGGGAGCAGTACTTC | CASRKTGNGGGEQYF
TRBJ1-5 | TRBV30 | TRBD1 | . | TGTGCCTGGAGCAGGGGGGGGGACAGGAGAAATCAGCCCCAGCATTTT | CAWSRGGDRRNQPQHF
TRBJ1-6 | TRBV11-3 | . | . | TGTGCCAGCAGCTTAGTATTACAGAGCTCCTATAATTCACCCCTCCACTTT | CASSLVLQSSYNSPLHF
TRBJ2-7 | TRBV12-3/TRBV12-4 | . | few | TGTGCCAGCAGTTTAAACGGCTACGAGCAGTACTTC | CASSLNGYEQYF
TRBJ2-3 | TRBV11-3 | . | . | TGTGCCAGCAGCCGGGACTGGACAGATACGCAGTATTTT | CASSRDWTDTQYF
TRBJ2-5 | TRBV7-8 | . | . | TGTGCCAGCAGCCCAATCGGGGCAGGGGTAGAGACCCAGTACTTC | CASSPIGAGVETQYF
TRBJ2-6 | TRBV15 | TRBD2 | once | TGTGCCACCAGCAGAGAGACCCCCGTAGCGGGATCTGGCTCTGGGGCCAACGTCCTGACTTTC | CATSRETPVAGSGSGANVLTF
TRBJ2-3 | TRBV5-1 | TRBD2 | . | TGCGCCAGCAGCGCGGGAGACCCAGATACGCAGTATTTT | CASSAGDPDTQYF
TRBJ2-4 | TRBV5-4 | . | . | TGTGCCAGCAGTGACGACAGGACAAACATTCAGTACTTC | CASSDDRTNIQYF